Following are 14 T cell receptor beta chains from one sample sequenced in a study of T cell changes during pregnancy in multiple sclerosis. Repertoires were generated with immunoSEQ multiplex PCR, while TCRdb's copy carries only in-frame clones and drops some. The sample lists roughly 14,000 clones; about 80% were seen once. The material was CD8+ T cells from peripheral blood mononuclear cells, obtained after pregnancy. Every receptor here comes from a female donor in good health, enrolled as a control in a pregnancy study.

CDR3 residues: CASSLVPGDTEAFF. CDR3 coding DNA: TGTGCCAGCAGCCTAGTGCCGGGTGACACTGAAGCTTTCTTT. This chain connects TRBV7-3 to TRBJ1-1; D gene uncertain. Germline V gene data show CDR1 as SGHTA and CDR2 as FQGTGA. This CDR3 region has 14 residues. Trimming took 5 bases from V and 3 from J, leaving 13 bases between them.

The V call is TRBV4-2, the J call TRBJ1-5; TRBD1 is a possible D gene (5 bases). The CDR3 consists of 15 residues. The ends were cut back, 4 bases at V and 6 bases at J, with 16 bases in the middle. Germline-derived CDR1 and CDR2 are LGHNA and YNFKEQ. The CDR3 reads CASSRNRDWGQPQHF. The CDR3, as DNA: TGTGCCAGCAGCCGCAACCGGGACTGGGGTCAGCCCCAGCATTTT.

The V and J genes are TRBV6-4 and TRBJ2-2; 7 bases are a match to TRBD1. Per germline, CDR1 MRHNA and CDR2 SNTAGT. V lost 3 bases to trimming and J lost 0 bases; unmatched junction nucleotides: 4. CDR3 length equals 16 residues. DNA of the CDR3: TGTGCCAGCAGTGAGGGGACAGAGGCGAACACCGGGGAGCTGTTTTTT. It specifies CASSEGTEANTGELFF.

The chain recombines TRBV7-9 with TRBJ2-1, with 14 bases matching TRBD2. CDR1 SEHNR and CDR2 FQNEAQ come from the germline V gene (reference sequence). CDR3 size: 19 residues. The J segment lost 0 bases and the V segment lost 5 bases, leaving 9 bases of the junction unmatched. DNA of the CDR3: TGTGCCAGCAGCCCGACTAGCGGGGGGGCCCCAGGCTCCTACAATGAGCAGTTCTTC. Its protein is CASSPTSGGAPGSYNEQFF.

This clone was detected only once. This likely came from a read error, as a far larger clone is one base away. This chain joins TRBV5-6 and TRBJ2-7; maybe TRBD1 (6 bases). Germline V gene data show CDR1 as SGHDT and CDR2 as YYEEEE. The CDR3 is 13 amino acids. Trimming pared 3 bases from V and 2 bases from J, leaving 9 bases between. The CDR3 spells CASSWDKTYEQYF. The CDR3 bases are TGTGCCAGCAGCTGGGACAAAACCTACGAGCAGTACTTC.

The genes are TRBV5-6 and TRBJ2-7; D perhaps matches TRBD2 (5 bases). V was cut by 0 bases and J by 4 bases, with 11 bases left in between. CDR1 and CDR2 from the germline V gene are SGHDT and YYEEEE. The CDR3 covers 14 residues. CDR3 loop: CASSLVARRYEQYF. CDR3 nucleotides: TGTGCCAGCAGCTTGGTAGCGCGGAGGTACGAGCAGTACTTC. Variable domain in full (rest from reference TRBV5-6 and TRBJ2-7): DAGVTQSPTHLIKTRGQQVTLRCSPKSGHDTVSWYQQALGQGPQFIFQYYEEEERQRGNFPDRFSGHQFPNYSSELNVNALLLGDSALYLCASSLVARRYEQYFGPGTRLTVT.

V is TRBV10-3 and J is TRBJ2-7, with D possibly TRBD2 on 6 matching bases. Trimming removed 8 bases from V and 3 bases from J, with 11 bases in between. Germline loops: CDR1 ENHRY, CDR2 SYGVKD. The CDR3 contains 12 residues. CDR3 nucleotide sequence: TGTGCCATCCGAGCGGACTACTACGAGCAGTACTTC. Protein product: CAIRADYYEQYF.

V and J are TRBV5-1 and TRBJ2-1; D not resolved. Germline assignment: CDR1 SGHRS and CDR2 YFSETQ. With 5 bases removed from V and 6 bases from J, the gap between germline ends came to 6 bases. The CDR3 loop spans 11 amino acids. CDR3 loop: CASSSSNEQFF. Written as DNA, the CDR3 is TGCGCCAGCAGTTCTAGCAATGAGCAGTTCTTC.

This clone was observed once. V and J are TRBV27 and TRBJ1-2, with 7 bases aligning to TRBD1. CDR3 length: 15 residues. The germline gives CDR1 MNHEY, CDR2 SMNVEV (reference sequence). V lost 6 bases, J lost 0 bases, and 7 bases stayed unmatched. The CDR3 DNA reads as TGTGCCAGCAGGGGGCCGGACAGGTCTAACTATGGCTACACCTTC. Translating it yields CASRGPDRSNYGYTF.

V and J are TRBV2 and TRBJ1-5; D is perhaps TRBD1 (5 bases). V lost 0 bases and J lost 6, with 15 bases in between. The CDR3 loop spans 16 amino acids. CDR1 and CDR2 (germline): SNHLY, FYNNEI. The chain's CDR3 is CASSEAAGMTAQPQHF. For the CDR3, the DNA is TGTGCCAGCAGTGAAGCTGCAGGGATGACAGCTCAGCCCCAGCATTTT. The variable domain in full, with the rest retrieved from reference TRBV2 and TRBJ1-5, is EPEVTQTPSHQVTQMGQEVILRCVPISNHLYFYWYRQILGQKVEFLVSFYNNEISEKSEIFDDQFSVERPDGSNFTLKIRSTKLEDSAMYFCASSEAAGMTAQPQHFGDGTRLSIL.

The genes are TRBV6-5 and TRBJ2-7, with D maybe TRBD1 (5 bases). The CDR3 has 13 residues. V was clipped by 2 bases and J by 2 bases, with 7 bases between them. Germline loops: CDR1 MNHEY, CDR2 SVGAGI. CDR3 nucleotides: TGTGCCAGCAGTTACGGCAGGGCCTACGAGCAGTACTTC. It encodes CASSYGRAYEQYF.

V usage is TRBV7-9 and J usage is TRBJ2-7; 10 bases are shared with TRBD2. V was clipped by 5 bases and J by 6 bases; unmatched bases: 7. CDR1 is SEHNR and CDR2 is FQNEAQ in the germline V gene (reference sequence). This CDR3 contains 14 residues. The CDR3 loop is CASSAPGLASEQYF. CDR3 coding DNA: TGTGCCAGCAGCGCGCCGGGACTAGCGAGCGAGCAGTACTTC.

The CDR3 loop reads CASSPDTVQETQYF. In DNA form, the CDR3 reads TGTGCCAGCAGCCCCGACACGGTCCAAGAGACCCAGTACTTC. The V and J genes are TRBV7-9 and TRBJ2-5; D ambiguous. The V end was cut by 5 bases, the J end by 1 base, with 11 bases between. CDR1 is SEHNR, CDR2 FQNEAQ, per germline (reference sequence). This CDR3 is built from 14 residues. The full variable domain, with the rest looked up from reference TRBV7-9 and TRBJ2-5, is DTGVSQNPRHKITKRGQNVTFRCDPISEHNRLYWYRQTLGQGPEFLTYFQNEAQLEKSRLLSDRFSAERPKGSFSTLEIQRTEQGDSAMYLCASSPDTVQETQYFGPGTRLLVL.

A remark on this clone: Other DNA sequences of this sample code for an identical CDR3. The CDR3 is CASSVRGGELFF. The CDR3 DNA reads as TGTGCCAGCAGCGTTCGGGGCGGGGAGCTGTTTTTT. The chain uses TRBV9 and TRBJ2-2, with D perhaps TRBD2 (5 bases). Per the germline V gene, CDR1 is SGDLS and CDR2 is YYNGEE. V was pared by 2 bases and J by 7 bases, with 6 bases between. The CDR3 runs to 12 residues.